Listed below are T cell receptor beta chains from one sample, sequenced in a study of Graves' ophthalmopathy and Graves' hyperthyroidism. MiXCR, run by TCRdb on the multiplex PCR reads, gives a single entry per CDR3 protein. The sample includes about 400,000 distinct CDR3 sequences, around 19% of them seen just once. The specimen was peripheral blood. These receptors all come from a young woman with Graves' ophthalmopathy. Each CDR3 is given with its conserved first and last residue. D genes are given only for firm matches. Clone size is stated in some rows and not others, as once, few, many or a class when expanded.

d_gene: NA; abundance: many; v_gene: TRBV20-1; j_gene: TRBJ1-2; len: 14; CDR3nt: TGCAGTGCTAGAGATCCGGGTTCGGCGTATGGCTACACCTTC; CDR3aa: CSARDPGSAYGYTF
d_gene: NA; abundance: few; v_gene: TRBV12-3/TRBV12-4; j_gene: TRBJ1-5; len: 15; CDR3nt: TGTGCCAGCAGTTTCGATCTTGTTAGCAATCAGCCCCAGCATTTT; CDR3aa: CASSFDLVSNQPQHF
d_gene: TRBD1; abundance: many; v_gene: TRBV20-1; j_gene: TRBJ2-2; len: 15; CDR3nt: TGCAGTGCTAGAGAGGCAGGGGGCAGCACCGGGGAGCTGTTTTTT; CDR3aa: CSAREAGGSTGELFF
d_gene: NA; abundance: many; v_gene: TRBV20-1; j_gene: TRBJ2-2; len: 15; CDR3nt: TGCAGTGCCCGACCGGCCCGGCCGTCGACCGGGGAGCTGTTTTTT; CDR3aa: CSARPARPSTGELFF
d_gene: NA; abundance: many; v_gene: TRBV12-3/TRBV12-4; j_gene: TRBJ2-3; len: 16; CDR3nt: TGTGCCAGCACGTCGTTTAGGTCCTTCAACACAGATACGCAGTATTTT; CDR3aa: CASTSFRSFNTDTQYF
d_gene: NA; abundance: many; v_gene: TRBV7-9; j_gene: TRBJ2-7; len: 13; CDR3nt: TGTGCCAGCAGCTCCTTACAGAGCTACGAGCAGTACTTC; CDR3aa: CASSSLQSYEQYF
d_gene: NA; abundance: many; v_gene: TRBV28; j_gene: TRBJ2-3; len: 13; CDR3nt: TGTGCCAGCAGTTTTGACGGAGGAGATACGCAGTATTTT; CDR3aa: CASSFDGGDTQYF
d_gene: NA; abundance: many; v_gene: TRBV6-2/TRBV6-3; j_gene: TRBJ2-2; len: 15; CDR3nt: TGTGCCAGCAGTTTTTTGGGCACAAACACCGGGGAGCTGTTTTTT; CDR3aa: CASSFLGTNTGELFF
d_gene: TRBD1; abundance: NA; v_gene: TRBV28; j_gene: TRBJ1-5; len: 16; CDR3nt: TGTGCCAGCAGTTTAGTGTCAGACAGGGGGAGTCAGCCCCAGCATTTT; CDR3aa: CASSLVSDRGSQPQHF
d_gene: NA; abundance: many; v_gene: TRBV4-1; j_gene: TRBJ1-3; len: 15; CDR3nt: TGCGCCAGCAGCCAGTCTACAACTAGAGGAAACACCATATATTTT; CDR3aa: CASSQSTTRGNTIYF
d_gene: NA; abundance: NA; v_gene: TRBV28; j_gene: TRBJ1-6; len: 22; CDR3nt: TGTGCCAGCAGTTTTGGGCGCGGGGGCAGACTAAGATCTCTCGGGCGCCAAGCACCCCTCCACTTT; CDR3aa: CASSFGRGGRLRSLGRQAPLHF
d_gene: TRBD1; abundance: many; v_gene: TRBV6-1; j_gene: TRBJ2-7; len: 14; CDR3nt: TGTGCCAGCAGACCGGGACAGGGGACCTACGAGCAGTACTTC; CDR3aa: CASRPGQGTYEQYF
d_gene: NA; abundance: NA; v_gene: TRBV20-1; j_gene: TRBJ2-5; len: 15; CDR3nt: TGCAGTGCTAGAGATTTTACGACTTCTCAAGAGACCCAGTACTTC; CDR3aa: CSARDFTTSQETQYF
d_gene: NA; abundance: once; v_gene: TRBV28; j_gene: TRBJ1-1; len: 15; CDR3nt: TGTGCCACCTCTTGGGGGGGACGGTCGAACACTGAAGCTTTCTTT; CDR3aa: CATSWGGRSNTEAFF
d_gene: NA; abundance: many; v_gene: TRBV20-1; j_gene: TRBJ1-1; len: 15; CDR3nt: TGCAGTGCAACCGGGCTTCGAGGGGTGAACACTGAAGCTTTCTTT; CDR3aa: CSATGLRGVNTEAFF
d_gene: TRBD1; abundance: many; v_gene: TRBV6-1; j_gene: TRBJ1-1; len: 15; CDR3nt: TGTGCCAGCAGTCTCTTGACAGGGAGGAATACTGAAACTTTCTTT; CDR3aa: CASSLLTGRNTETFF
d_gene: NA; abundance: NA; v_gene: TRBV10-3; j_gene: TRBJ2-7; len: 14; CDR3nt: TGTGCCTTCGCCGGTTCACAGGACCCCTACGAGCAGTACTTC; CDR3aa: CAFAGSQDPYEQYF
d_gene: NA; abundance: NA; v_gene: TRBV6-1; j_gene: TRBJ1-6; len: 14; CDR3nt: TGTGCCAGCAGGAGCGGGGGGACCGCTGGACCCCTCCACTTT; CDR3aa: CASRSGGTAGPLHF
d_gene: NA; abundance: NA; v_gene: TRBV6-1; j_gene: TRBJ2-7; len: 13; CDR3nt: TGTGCCACCGGACAGATGGGGGCATACGAGCAGTACTTC; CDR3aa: CATGQMGAYEQYF
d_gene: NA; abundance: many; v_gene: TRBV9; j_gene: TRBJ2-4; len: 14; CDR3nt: TGTGCCAGCAGCGTAGGGGAGTCCAAAAACATTCAGTACTTC; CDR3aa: CASSVGESKNIQYF
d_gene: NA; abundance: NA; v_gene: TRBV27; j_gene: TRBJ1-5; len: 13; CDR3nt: TGTGCCAGCAGTTTATTCCGGGGGGGGCCCCAGCATTTT; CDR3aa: CASSLFRGGPQHF
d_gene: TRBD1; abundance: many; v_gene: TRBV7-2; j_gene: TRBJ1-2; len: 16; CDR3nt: TGTGCCAGCAGCTCCCAGGGGGGGTCGATAACCGGGGGCTACACCTTC; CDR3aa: CASSSQGGSITGGYTF
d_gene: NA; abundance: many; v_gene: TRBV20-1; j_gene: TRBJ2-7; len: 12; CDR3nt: TGCAGTGCTAGAGAAGGGATCTACGAGCAGTACTTC; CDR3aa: CSAREGIYEQYF
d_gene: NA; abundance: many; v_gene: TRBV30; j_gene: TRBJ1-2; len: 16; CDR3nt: TGTGCCTGGAGTTCAGAGGGACGGGGAAGGAACTATGGCTACACCTTC; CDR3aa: CAWSSEGRGRNYGYTF
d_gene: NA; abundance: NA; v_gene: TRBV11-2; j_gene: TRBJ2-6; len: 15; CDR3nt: TGTGCCAGCAGCTTAGGTACCTCTGGGGCCAACGTCCTGACTTTC; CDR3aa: CASSLGTSGANVLTF
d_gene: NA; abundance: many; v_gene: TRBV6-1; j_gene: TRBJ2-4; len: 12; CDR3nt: TGTGCCAGCAGCTCATATTCACGACTTCAGTACTTC; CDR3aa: CASSSYSRLQYF
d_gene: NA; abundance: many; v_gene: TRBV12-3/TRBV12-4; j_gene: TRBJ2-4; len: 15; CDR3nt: TGTGCCAGCAGTTTGAGGGACCCCTCCAAGTACATTCAGTACTTC; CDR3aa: CASSLRDPSKYIQYF
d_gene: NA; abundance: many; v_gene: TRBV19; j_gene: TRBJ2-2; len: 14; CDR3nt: TGTGCCAGTAGTAGGCGAGAGTACACCGGGGAGCTGTTTTTT; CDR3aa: CASSRREYTGELFF
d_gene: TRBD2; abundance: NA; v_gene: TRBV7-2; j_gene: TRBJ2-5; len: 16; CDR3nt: TGTGCCAGCAGCCTGGGGCCTAGCGGGGGACAAGAGACCCAGTACTTC; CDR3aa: CASSLGPSGGQETQYF
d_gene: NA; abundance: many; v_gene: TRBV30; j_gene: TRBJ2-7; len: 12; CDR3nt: TGTGCCTGGAGGCGGGATGGCTACGAGCAGTACTTC; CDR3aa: CAWRRDGYEQYF
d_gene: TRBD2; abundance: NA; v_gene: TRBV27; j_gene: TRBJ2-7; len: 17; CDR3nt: TGTGCCAGCGGTTTGGGGCCGCTGACTAGCGGTCGTTGGGAGCAGTACTTC; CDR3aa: CASGLGPLTSGRWEQYF
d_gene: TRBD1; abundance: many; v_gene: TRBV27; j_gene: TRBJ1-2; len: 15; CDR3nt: TGTGCCAGCAGTCACGGACAGGGGGGTTACTATGGCTACACCTTC; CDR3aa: CASSHGQGGYYGYTF
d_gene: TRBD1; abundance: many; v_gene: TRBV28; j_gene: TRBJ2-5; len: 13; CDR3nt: TGTGCCAGCGGGACACAGGGGGAGGAGACCCAGTACTTC; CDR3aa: CASGTQGEETQYF
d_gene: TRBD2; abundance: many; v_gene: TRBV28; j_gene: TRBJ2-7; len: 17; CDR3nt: TGTGCCAGCAGTTTCCCTCTTGGTAGCGGGGCCTCCTACGAGCAGTACTTC; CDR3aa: CASSFPLGSGASYEQYF
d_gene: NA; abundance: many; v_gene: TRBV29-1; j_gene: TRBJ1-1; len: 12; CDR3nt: TGCAGCGTTGCGCAAGGTGGGACTGAAGCTTTCTTT; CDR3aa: CSVAQGGTEAFF
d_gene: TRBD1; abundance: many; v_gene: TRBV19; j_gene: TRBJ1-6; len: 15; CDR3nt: TGTGCCACCAAAACGGGGCAGGGGGCTGATTCACCCCTCCACTTT; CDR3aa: CATKTGQGADSPLHF
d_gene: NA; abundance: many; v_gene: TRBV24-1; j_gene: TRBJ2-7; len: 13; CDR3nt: TGTGCCACCAGTGACATACATGGATACGAGCAGTACTTC; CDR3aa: CATSDIHGYEQYF
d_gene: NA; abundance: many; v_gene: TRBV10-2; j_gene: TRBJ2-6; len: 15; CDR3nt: TGCGCCACCGGAGCAGGGGTAGATGGGGCCAACGTCCTGACTTTC; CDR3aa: CATGAGVDGANVLTF
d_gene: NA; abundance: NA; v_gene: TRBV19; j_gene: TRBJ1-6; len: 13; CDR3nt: TGTGCCAGTTCTCCAGGCGCCGGGGAACCCCTCCACTTT; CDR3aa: CASSPGAGEPLHF
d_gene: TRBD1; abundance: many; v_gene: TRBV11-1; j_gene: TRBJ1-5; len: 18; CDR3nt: TGTGCCAGCAGCTGGGACAGGGCGCACAGGTCGGGCAATCAGCCCCAGCATTTT; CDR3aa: CASSWDRAHRSGNQPQHF
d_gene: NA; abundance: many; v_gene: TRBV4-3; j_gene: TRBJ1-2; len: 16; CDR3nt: TGCGCCAGCAGCCAAGATATCCGCCCCCCCGGTTATGGCTACACCTTC; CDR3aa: CASSQDIRPPGYGYTF
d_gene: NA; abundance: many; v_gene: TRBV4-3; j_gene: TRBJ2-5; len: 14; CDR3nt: TGCGCCAGCAGCCAAGCCAGGTACCAAGAGACCCAGTACTTC; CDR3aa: CASSQARYQETQYF
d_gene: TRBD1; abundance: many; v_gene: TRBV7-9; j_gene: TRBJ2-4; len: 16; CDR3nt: TGTGCCAGCAGCCTCGAACAGGGGTCGGGCAAAAACATTCAGTACTTC; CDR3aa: CASSLEQGSGKNIQYF
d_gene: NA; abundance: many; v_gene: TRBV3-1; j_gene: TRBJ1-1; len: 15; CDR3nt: TGTGCCAGCAGCCAAGTTCCGACACGGAACACTGAAGCTTTCTTT; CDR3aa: CASSQVPTRNTEAFF
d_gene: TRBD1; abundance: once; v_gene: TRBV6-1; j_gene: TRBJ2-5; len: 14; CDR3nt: TGTGCCAGCAGTGCAGACAGGGATGGAGAGACCCAGTACTTC; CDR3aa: CASSADRDGETQYF
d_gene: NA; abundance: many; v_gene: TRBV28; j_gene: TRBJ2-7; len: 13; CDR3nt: TGTGCCAGCAGTCCCCGGCAGCCTCCAGAGCAGTACTTC; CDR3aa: CASSPRQPPEQYF
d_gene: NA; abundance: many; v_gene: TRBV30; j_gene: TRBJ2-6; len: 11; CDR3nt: TGTGCCTGGAGTGGGGCCAACGTCCTGACTTTC; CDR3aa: CAWSGANVLTF
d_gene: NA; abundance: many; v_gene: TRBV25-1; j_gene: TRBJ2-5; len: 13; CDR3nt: TGTGCCACCGTGATGGGGGGCTCGGAGACCCAGTACTTC; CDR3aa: CATVMGGSETQYF
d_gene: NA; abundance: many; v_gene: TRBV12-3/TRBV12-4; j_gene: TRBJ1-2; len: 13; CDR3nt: TGTGCCAGCAGTTTCGGACAGCCCTATGGCTACACCTTC; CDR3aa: CASSFGQPYGYTF
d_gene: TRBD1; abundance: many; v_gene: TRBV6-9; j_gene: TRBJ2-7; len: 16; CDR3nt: TGTGCCAGCAGTTATTTAGTCAGGACAGGGGGCTACGAGCAGTACTTC; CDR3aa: CASSYLVRTGGYEQYF
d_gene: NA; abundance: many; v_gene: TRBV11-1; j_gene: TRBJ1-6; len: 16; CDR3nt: TGTGCCAGCAGCCCTACCGGGACTCCAGGCGATTCACCCCTCCACTTT; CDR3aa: CASSPTGTPGDSPLHF
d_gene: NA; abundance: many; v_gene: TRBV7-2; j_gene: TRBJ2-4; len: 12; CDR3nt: TGTGCCAGCAGCCCGGACAGAAACATTCAGTACTTC; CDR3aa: CASSPDRNIQYF
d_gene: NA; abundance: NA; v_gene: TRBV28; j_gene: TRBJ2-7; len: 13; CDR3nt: TGTGCCAGCAGTCGGTACGGATTTTACGAGCAGTACTTC; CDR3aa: CASSRYGFYEQYF
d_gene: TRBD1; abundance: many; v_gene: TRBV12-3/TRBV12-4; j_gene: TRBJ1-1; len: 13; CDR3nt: TGTGCCAGCAGAGGACAGGGGAACACTGAAGCTTTCTTT; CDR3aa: CASRGQGNTEAFF
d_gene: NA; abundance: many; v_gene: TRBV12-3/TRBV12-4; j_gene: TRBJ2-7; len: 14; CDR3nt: TGTGCCAGCAGTTTTAGGGGGGGGAACTACGAGCAGTACTTC; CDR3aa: CASSFRGGNYEQYF
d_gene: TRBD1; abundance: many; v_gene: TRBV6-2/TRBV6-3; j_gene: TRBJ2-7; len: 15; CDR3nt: TGTGCCAGCAGTTACATCCCGACAGGGTTCTACGAGCAGTACTTC; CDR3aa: CASSYIPTGFYEQYF
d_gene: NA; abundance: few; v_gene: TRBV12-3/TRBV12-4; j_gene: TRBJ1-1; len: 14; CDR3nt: TGTGCCAGCAGTTTAGGGATAATCGGCACTGAAGCTTTCTTT; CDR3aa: CASSLGIIGTEAFF
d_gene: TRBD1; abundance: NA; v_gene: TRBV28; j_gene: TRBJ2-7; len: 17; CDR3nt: TGTGCCAGCAGTTCCCCCGTGACAGGGGAAATCAGCTACGAGCAGTACTTC; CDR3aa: CASSSPVTGEISYEQYF
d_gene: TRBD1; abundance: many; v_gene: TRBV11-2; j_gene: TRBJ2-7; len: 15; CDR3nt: TGTGCCAGCAGCTTTCAGGGACAGGGGTCCTACGAGCAGTACTTC; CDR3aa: CASSFQGQGSYEQYF
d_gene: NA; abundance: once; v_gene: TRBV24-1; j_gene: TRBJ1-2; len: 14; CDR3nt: TGTGCCACCAGTGATAGCTTCCGAAACTATGGCTACACCTTC; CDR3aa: CATSDSFRNYGYTF